A selection of T cell receptor beta chains follows, all from one sample in a study of T cells in Graves' hyperthyroidism and ophthalmopathy. Each CDR3 protein is one row after TCRdb ran MiXCR on the multiplex PCR reads. The repertoire holds about 420,000 distinct CDR3 sequences, with approximately 14% as singletons. Material: blood. The receptor source for this set is a woman between 18 and 29 years old with Graves' hyperthyroidism. The CDR3 runs from the conserved cysteine through the conserved F or W. Each record gives: CDR3 length, J gene, D gene, V gene, clone size, CDR3 protein, CDR3 DNA. A D gene is named only where the DNA matches it firmly. Not every row has a clone size; where given, it reads once, few, many or a size class.

cdr3_length: 13; j_call: TRBJ2-1; d_call: TRBD1; v_call: TRBV5-5; clone_size: many; cdr3_aa: CASSTDRGLEQFF; cdr3_nt: TGTGCCAGCAGTACGGACAGGGGGCTTGAGCAGTTCTTC
cdr3_length: 11; j_call: TRBJ1-1; d_call: .; v_call: TRBV18; clone_size: many; cdr3_aa: CASSRQREAFF; cdr3_nt: TGTGCCAGCTCACGACAGCGTGAAGCTTTCTTT
cdr3_length: 17; j_call: TRBJ2-6; d_call: .; v_call: TRBV7-9; clone_size: many; cdr3_aa: CASSPVPPGSGANVLTF; cdr3_nt: TGTGCCAGCAGCCCCGTCCCGCCAGGGTCGGGGGCCAACGTCCTGACTTTC
cdr3_length: 19; j_call: TRBJ2-2; d_call: TRBD2; v_call: TRBV19; clone_size: many; cdr3_aa: CASSRTSGSPTTNTGELFF; cdr3_nt: TGTGCCAGTAGTAGGACTAGCGGGAGTCCGACTACGAACACCGGGGAGCTGTTTTTT
cdr3_length: 16; j_call: TRBJ2-3; d_call: TRBD1; v_call: TRBV2; clone_size: many; cdr3_aa: CASRERQGLGTDTQYF; cdr3_nt: TGTGCCAGCAGGGAGAGACAGGGGCTGGGTACAGATACGCAGTATTTT
cdr3_length: 15; j_call: TRBJ2-1; d_call: .; v_call: TRBV24-1; clone_size: many; cdr3_aa: CATSDFTLTANEQFF; cdr3_nt: TGTGCCACCAGTGATTTTACACTGACAGCGAATGAGCAGTTCTTC
cdr3_length: 14; j_call: TRBJ2-2; d_call: .; v_call: TRBV3-1; clone_size: many; cdr3_aa: CASSPGSNTGELFF; cdr3_nt: TGTGCCAGCAGCCCCGGATCGAACACCGGGGAGCTGTTTTTT
cdr3_length: 13; j_call: TRBJ1-1; d_call: .; v_call: TRBV6-1; clone_size: many; cdr3_aa: CAIRQALNTEAFF; cdr3_nt: TGTGCCATCAGACAGGCGCTGAACACTGAAGCTTTCTTT
cdr3_length: 15; j_call: TRBJ2-5; d_call: .; v_call: TRBV9; clone_size: many; cdr3_aa: CASSVGVGGQETQYF; cdr3_nt: TGTGCCAGCAGCGTAGGGGTAGGGGGTCAAGAGACCCAGTACTTC
cdr3_length: 17; j_call: TRBJ2-4; d_call: TRBD2; v_call: TRBV20-1; clone_size: many; cdr3_aa: CSALGLAGGWAKNIQYF; cdr3_nt: TGCAGTGCTCTTGGACTAGCGGGAGGGTGGGCCAAAAACATTCAGTACTTC
cdr3_length: 16; j_call: TRBJ1-2; d_call: TRBD1; v_call: TRBV28; clone_size: .; cdr3_aa: CASSLFGAGGHYGYTF; cdr3_nt: TGTGCCAGCAGTTTATTCGGGGCAGGGGGCCACTATGGCTACACCTTC
cdr3_length: 14; j_call: TRBJ1-2; d_call: .; v_call: TRBV6-1; clone_size: many; cdr3_aa: CASSEAGSVYGYTF; cdr3_nt: TGTGCCAGCAGTGAAGCAGGTTCGGTGTATGGCTACACCTTC
cdr3_length: 14; j_call: TRBJ2-1; d_call: .; v_call: TRBV28; clone_size: .; cdr3_aa: CASSLSPVDNEQFF; cdr3_nt: TGTGCCAGCAGTTTGAGCCCAGTAGACAATGAGCAGTTCTTC
cdr3_length: 14; j_call: TRBJ1-1; d_call: TRBD1; v_call: TRBV3-1; clone_size: many; cdr3_aa: CASSQGQMNTEAFF; cdr3_nt: TGTGCCAGCAGCCAGGGACAGATGAACACTGAAGCTTTCTTT
cdr3_length: 14; j_call: TRBJ1-2; d_call: .; v_call: TRBV18; clone_size: many; cdr3_aa: CASSPPRLGDGYTF; cdr3_nt: TGTGCCAGCTCACCACCCCGACTCGGGGATGGCTACACCTTC
cdr3_length: 16; j_call: TRBJ2-3; d_call: TRBD2; v_call: TRBV29-1; clone_size: many; cdr3_aa: CSVKSGGRTGTDTQYF; cdr3_nt: TGCAGCGTGAAAAGTGGCGGGAGAACAGGCACAGATACGCAGTATTTT
cdr3_length: 14; j_call: TRBJ1-2; d_call: .; v_call: TRBV6-1; clone_size: many; cdr3_aa: CASSDPDGGYGYTF; cdr3_nt: TGTGCCAGCAGTGATCCGGACGGGGGTTATGGCTACACCTTC
cdr3_length: 16; j_call: TRBJ1-3; d_call: .; v_call: TRBV7-9; clone_size: few; cdr3_aa: CASSLIARPSGNTIYF; cdr3_nt: TGTGCCAGCAGCTTGATTGCCCGGCCCTCTGGAAACACCATATATTTT
cdr3_length: 15; j_call: TRBJ2-3; d_call: TRBD2; v_call: TRBV27; clone_size: many; cdr3_aa: CASSHSSGLTDTQYF; cdr3_nt: TGTGCCAGCAGTCATAGTAGCGGGCTCACAGATACGCAGTATTTT
cdr3_length: 14; j_call: TRBJ2-3; d_call: .; v_call: TRBV7-3; clone_size: many; cdr3_aa: CASSLTKSTDTQYF; cdr3_nt: TGTGCCAGCAGCTTAACTAAGAGCACAGATACGCAGTATTTT
cdr3_length: 13; j_call: TRBJ1-1; d_call: TRBD1; v_call: TRBV11-2; clone_size: many; cdr3_aa: CASSPGTVKEAFF; cdr3_nt: TGTGCCAGCAGCCCCGGGACAGTAAAAGAAGCTTTCTTT
cdr3_length: 16; j_call: TRBJ1-1; d_call: .; v_call: TRBV5-8; clone_size: few; cdr3_aa: CASSLPPTGDTTEAFF; cdr3_nt: TGTGCCAGCAGCTTGCCCCCCACGGGAGATACCACTGAAGCTTTCTTT
cdr3_length: 17; j_call: TRBJ2-7; d_call: TRBD2; v_call: TRBV19; clone_size: .; cdr3_aa: CASRRLAGGQGVGEQYF; cdr3_nt: TGTGCCAGTAGACGACTAGCGGGAGGGCAGGGAGTGGGGGAGCAGTACTTC
cdr3_length: 15; j_call: TRBJ1-2; d_call: TRBD1; v_call: TRBV30; clone_size: many; cdr3_aa: CAWIRTGTLWAGYTF; cdr3_nt: TGTGCCTGGATCAGGACAGGGACGTTGTGGGCAGGCTACACCTTC
cdr3_length: 13; j_call: TRBJ2-5; d_call: .; v_call: TRBV27; clone_size: many; cdr3_aa: CASSFSERKTQYF; cdr3_nt: TGTGCCAGCAGTTTCTCGGAACGGAAGACCCAGTACTTC
cdr3_length: 16; j_call: TRBJ2-1; d_call: TRBD2; v_call: TRBV20-1; clone_size: .; cdr3_aa: CSSKPWTRGSYNEQFF; cdr3_nt: TGCAGTTCTAAACCTTGGACTAGAGGCTCCTACAATGAGCAGTTCTTC
cdr3_length: 16; j_call: TRBJ2-4; d_call: TRBD1; v_call: TRBV20-1; clone_size: many; cdr3_aa: CSASAQGAATKNIQYF; cdr3_nt: TGCAGTGCTAGCGCACAGGGGGCCGCGACCAAAAACATTCAGTACTTC
cdr3_length: 13; j_call: TRBJ1-2; d_call: .; v_call: TRBV29-1; clone_size: many; cdr3_aa: CSVEVGSTYGYTF; cdr3_nt: TGCAGCGTTGAGGTCGGCAGTACATATGGCTACACCTTC
cdr3_length: 16; j_call: TRBJ1-1; d_call: TRBD1; v_call: TRBV6-1; clone_size: many; cdr3_aa: CASSSTGGHRKTEAFF; cdr3_nt: TGTGCCAGCAGTTCGACAGGGGGCCATAGAAAGACTGAAGCTTTCTTT
cdr3_length: 15; j_call: TRBJ1-4; d_call: .; v_call: TRBV6-1; clone_size: few; cdr3_aa: CASRKFRVANEKLFF; cdr3_nt: TGTGCCAGCAGGAAATTCAGGGTTGCTAATGAAAAACTGTTTTTT
cdr3_length: 14; j_call: TRBJ1-1; d_call: .; v_call: TRBV15; clone_size: many; cdr3_aa: CATSRAAGDTEAFF; cdr3_nt: TGTGCCACCAGCAGAGCGGCAGGGGACACTGAAGCTTTCTTT
cdr3_length: 16; j_call: TRBJ2-7; d_call: TRBD1; v_call: TRBV6-1; clone_size: many; cdr3_aa: CASSEELDRGTYEQYF; cdr3_nt: TGTGCCAGCAGTGAGGAACTTGACAGGGGGACCTACGAGCAGTACTTC
cdr3_length: 15; j_call: TRBJ1-1; d_call: .; v_call: TRBV28; clone_size: many; cdr3_aa: CASSLPDGPGTEAFF; cdr3_nt: TGTGCCAGCAGTTTACCGGACGGTCCTGGGACTGAAGCTTTCTTT
cdr3_length: 14; j_call: TRBJ1-6; d_call: TRBD1; v_call: TRBV6-9; clone_size: .; cdr3_aa: CASSYDRGRSPLHF; cdr3_nt: TGTGCCAGCAGTTACGACAGGGGAAGATCACCCCTCCACTTT
cdr3_length: 13; j_call: TRBJ2-5; d_call: .; v_call: TRBV10-3; clone_size: many; cdr3_aa: CAISESWEETQYF; cdr3_nt: TGTGCCATCAGTGAGTCGTGGGAGGAGACCCAGTACTTC
cdr3_length: 14; j_call: TRBJ1-2; d_call: .; v_call: TRBV30; clone_size: many; cdr3_aa: CAWSVHTGGVGYTF; cdr3_nt: TGTGCCTGGAGTGTACACACAGGCGGAGTCGGCTACACCTTC
cdr3_length: 19; j_call: TRBJ2-1; d_call: TRBD2; v_call: TRBV9; clone_size: .; cdr3_aa: CASSVEGTSGRAFYNEQFF; cdr3_nt: TGTGCCAGCAGCGTAGAGGGGACTAGCGGGAGGGCTTTCTACAATGAGCAGTTCTTC
cdr3_length: 17; j_call: TRBJ1-6; d_call: .; v_call: TRBV27; clone_size: few; cdr3_aa: CASSRGMLSSYNSPLHF; cdr3_nt: TGTGCCAGCAGTAGGGGGATGCTGAGCTCCTATAATTCACCCCTCCACTTT
cdr3_length: 17; j_call: TRBJ1-1; d_call: .; v_call: TRBV20-1; clone_size: many; cdr3_aa: CSARGTVAGRLGTEAFF; cdr3_nt: TGCAGTGCTAGAGGTACTGTCGCCGGGAGACTAGGCACTGAAGCTTTCTTT
cdr3_length: 13; j_call: TRBJ1-1; d_call: TRBD1; v_call: TRBV28; clone_size: few; cdr3_aa: CASSQGENAEAFF; cdr3_nt: TGTGCCAGCAGCCAGGGGGAGAACGCTGAAGCTTTCTTT
cdr3_length: 13; j_call: TRBJ1-2; d_call: .; v_call: TRBV28; clone_size: many; cdr3_aa: CASSLLSGPGYTF; cdr3_nt: TGTGCCAGCAGTTTATTGTCGGGGCCTGGCTACACCTTC
cdr3_length: 16; j_call: TRBJ2-7; d_call: TRBD2; v_call: TRBV18; clone_size: many; cdr3_aa: CASSPLGTSGRGEQYF; cdr3_nt: TGTGCCAGCTCACCCCTCGGGACTAGCGGGAGGGGCGAGCAGTACTTC
cdr3_length: 16; j_call: TRBJ2-7; d_call: TRBD2; v_call: TRBV20-1; clone_size: few; cdr3_aa: CSARGTSGRFPYEQYF; cdr3_nt: TGCAGTGCTAGAGGGACTAGCGGGAGATTCCCCTACGAGCAGTACTTC
cdr3_length: 16; j_call: TRBJ2-7; d_call: TRBD2; v_call: TRBV7-2; clone_size: many; cdr3_aa: CASSLVAGGPSYEQYF; cdr3_nt: TGTGCCAGCAGCTTAGTAGCGGGAGGGCCTTCCTACGAGCAGTACTTC
cdr3_length: 14; j_call: TRBJ1-1; d_call: .; v_call: TRBV12-3/TRBV12-4; clone_size: many; cdr3_aa: CASSPRIRVTEAFF; cdr3_nt: TGTGCCAGCAGTCCCCGAATAAGGGTCACTGAAGCTTTCTTT
cdr3_length: 16; j_call: TRBJ2-5; d_call: TRBD2; v_call: TRBV13; clone_size: .; cdr3_aa: CASSLRPGLAGETQYF; cdr3_nt: TGTGCCAGCAGCTTAAGGCCCGGACTAGCGGGAGAGACCCAGTACTTC
cdr3_length: 20; j_call: TRBJ1-1; d_call: TRBD1; v_call: TRBV7-2; clone_size: many; cdr3_aa: CASSLVPFRGTGGYGTEAFF; cdr3_nt: TGTGCCAGCAGCTTAGTCCCTTTTAGGGGGACAGGGGGGTATGGCACTGAAGCTTTCTTT
cdr3_length: 15; j_call: TRBJ1-2; d_call: TRBD1; v_call: TRBV30; clone_size: many; cdr3_aa: CAWSDTGGPNYGYTF; cdr3_nt: TGTGCCTGGAGTGACACAGGGGGACCCAACTATGGCTACACCTTC
cdr3_length: 14; j_call: TRBJ1-4; d_call: TRBD1; v_call: TRBV6-1; clone_size: many; cdr3_aa: CASSGDRVREKLFF; cdr3_nt: TGTGCCAGCAGTGGAGACAGGGTGCGGGAAAAACTGTTTTTT
cdr3_length: 16; j_call: TRBJ2-7; d_call: .; v_call: TRBV28; clone_size: many; cdr3_aa: CASSGDWPQARYEQYF; cdr3_nt: TGTGCCAGCAGTGGGGACTGGCCCCAAGCTCGGTACGAGCAGTACTTC
cdr3_length: 17; j_call: TRBJ2-7; d_call: .; v_call: TRBV4-1; clone_size: .; cdr3_aa: CASSQAGLASSSYEQYF; cdr3_nt: TGCGCCAGCAGCCAAGCCGGCCTAGCGTCGAGCTCCTACGAGCAGTACTTC